The 20 T cell receptor beta chains listed next were all sequenced from one sample in a study of T cell responses to AZD1222 COVID-19 vaccine. The data were produced by immunoSEQ multiplex PCR, yet TCRdb's version contains in-frame clones alone and is incomplete. The data show tens of thousands of clones, more than 75% seen once. The source material was peripheral blood, sampled 28 days after the second AZD1222 dose. These TCRs come from an adult who received the AZD1222 COVID-19 vaccine.

The chain has TRBV5-1 and TRBJ2-5; D possibly matches TRBD1 or TRBD2 (5 bases each). The CDR3 sequence is 15 residues long. The germline V gene has CDR1 SGHRS and CDR2 YFSETQ. Between the trimmed V and J ends, which lost 0 bases and 1 base, there was a span of 10 bases. Here the CDR3 DNA reads TGCGCCAGCAGCTTGGATGGGGGTGCCCAAGAGACCCAGTACTTC. Residues: CASSLDGGAQETQYF.

V gene TRBV28 combines with J gene TRBJ2-2; D perhaps matches TRBD1 (6 bases). The germline V and J ends were trimmed by 7 bases and 4 bases, with 13 bases remaining between them. The CDR3 is made up of 14 amino acids. Germline CDR1 and CDR2: MDHEN and SYDVKM. CDR3: CASKRDTSTGELFF. The CDR3 DNA sequence: TGTGCCAGCAAGAGGGACACCAGCACCGGGGAGCTGTTTTTT.

The V gene is TRBV6-2 or TRBV6-3, the J gene TRBJ2-1; 7 bases fit TRBD2. Unmatched junction bases numbered 8, after V lost 2 bases and J lost 4 bases. The CDR3 covers 16 residues. The V gene's germline CDR1 is MNHEY and CDR2 SVGEGT. CDR3 sequence: CASSYIRPSGYNEQFF. The CDR3 DNA is TGTGCCAGCAGTTACATTAGGCCTAGCGGATACAATGAGCAGTTCTTC.

This sequence joins TRBV2 and TRBJ1-4, with a possible D match to TRBD1 (5 bases). V lost 9 bases and J 7 bases, leaving 18 bases between the germline ends. The germline CDR1 and CDR2 sequences are SNHLY and FYNNEI. The CDR3 totals 14 residues. The CDR3 DNA reads as TGTGCCAGTAGTCCCACTACAGGTGGTGAAAAACTGTTTTTT. Amino acids: CASSPTTGGEKLFF.

The chain employs TRBV2 and TRBJ2-3, with TRBD2 matching over 8 bases. Germline V gene data show CDR1 as SNHLY and CDR2 as FYNNEI. Unmatched junction bases numbered 9, after V lost 4 bases and J lost 0 bases. This CDR3 contains 17 residues. CDR3 region: CASSADGGVLSTDTQYF. Here the CDR3 DNA reads TGTGCCAGCAGTGCGGACGGGGGGGTCCTTAGCACAGATACGCAGTATTTT. The variable domain in full, completed from reference TRBV2 and TRBJ2-3, reads EPEVTQTPSHQVTQMGQEVILRCVPISNHLYFYWYRQILGQKVEFLVSFYNNEISEKSEIFDDQFSVERPDGSNFTLKIRSTKLEDSAMYFCASSADGGVLSTDTQYFGPGTRLTVL.

This clone was recorded only once. The V and J genes are TRBV29-1 and TRBJ2-3; weak D call: TRBD2 (6 bases). Germline CDR1 and CDR2: SQVTM and ANQGSEA. Trimming stripped 8 bases from V and 0 bases from J, with 12 bases between. The CDR3 extends over 13 amino acids. The CDR3 loop reads CSLSGGSTDTQYF. The CDR3 region has the DNA TGCAGCCTTAGTGGGGGGAGCACAGATACGCAGTATTTT.

The chain couples TRBV20-1 to TRBJ1-4, with unresolved D. V was trimmed by 3 bases and J by 4 bases, leaving 12 bases between them. The length of the CDR3 is 14 residues. CDR1 is DFQATT, CDR2 SNEGSKA, per germline (reference sequence). In nucleotides, the CDR3 is TGCAGTGCTAGTGATGAGCAGTTTAATGAAAAACTGTTTTTT. This gives the protein CSASDEQFNEKLFF.

The chain has TRBV27 and TRBJ2-1; no definite D call. The germline gives CDR1 MNHEY, CDR2 SMNVEV (reference sequence). Trimming removed 7 bases at V and 1 base at J, with 14 bases between. The length of the CDR3 is 15 residues. CDR3 in DNA: TGTGCCAGCAAGTCAGGTTCCGCGTCCTACAATGAGCAGTTCTTC. Translation gives CASKSGSASYNEQFF.

The chain is built from TRBV27 and TRBJ1-2; D possibly corresponds to TRBD1 (5 bases). With 7 bases removed from V and 2 bases from J, the gap between germline ends came to 11 bases. The CDR3 spans 13 residues. Germline CDR1 reads MNHEY; CDR2 reads SMNVEV (reference sequence). The CDR3 sequence: CASKLRGNYGYTF. The CDR3, as DNA: TGTGCCAGCAAACTCCGGGGGAACTATGGCTACACCTTC.

This clone was counted once. The gene calls are TRBV12-3 or TRBV12-4 and TRBJ2-7, with D perhaps matching TRBD1 or TRBD2 (5 bases each). V dropped 8 bases and J dropped 1 base, with 12 bases sitting between them. The CDR3 runs 13 residues. CDR3 sequence (DNA): TGTGCCAGCTCCCAGGGACGGTCCTACGAGCAGTACTTC. Translated, it gives CASSQGRSYEQYF.

The chain recombines TRBV7-8 with TRBJ1-2; TRBD1 is a possible D gene (5 bases). Germline V gives CDR1 SGHVS, CDR2 FQNEAQ. The CDR3 covers 14 residues. V was clipped by 5 bases and J by 6 bases, with 16 bases between them. The CDR3 nucleotides read TGTGCCAGCAGCCCCAGGGCCAGGGTGGATGGCTACACCTTC. Amino acids: CASSPRARVDGYTF. The variable domain in full, completed from reference TRBV7-8 and TRBJ1-2, reads GAGVSQSPRYKVAKRGQDVALRCDPISGHVSLFWYQQALGQGPEFLTYFQNEAQLDKSGLPSDRFFAERPEGSVSTLKIQRTQQEDSAVYLCASSPRARVDGYTFGSGTRLTVV.

This chain joins TRBV7-6 and TRBJ2-7; 12 nucleotides agree with TRBD2. The CDR3 contains 17 residues. The V gene's germline CDR1 is SGHVS and CDR2 FNYEAQ. Unmatched junction bases numbered 8, after V lost 1 base and J lost 4 bases. CDR3 in DNA: TGTGCCAGCAGCTTAGGCCCTAGCGGGAGGGCCCAGTACGAGCAGTACTTC. Translating gives CASSLGPSGRAQYEQYF.

The chain joins TRBV7-3 to TRBJ1-2, with D hard to call. Germline V gene sequence: CDR1 SGHTA, CDR2 FQGTGA. Trimming left V 5 bases short and J 4 bases short, with 11 bases between. The CDR3 contains 13 residues. The CDR3 is CASSPYLGYGYTF. The CDR3 DNA follows: TGTGCCAGCAGCCCTTATTTAGGCTATGGCTACACCTTC.

This chain uses TRBV5-6 with TRBJ1-4, with TRBD1 matching over 7 bases. CDR1 and CDR2 (germline): SGHDT, YYEEEE. This CDR3 region has 15 residues. Losses at the gene ends were 5 bases for V and 8 bases for J; bases not matched to a gene: 12. Written as DNA, the CDR3 is TGTGCCAGCAGTGACCGGGACAGCACTATGGAAAAACTGTTTTTT. Translated: CASSDRDSTMEKLFF.

The chain's CDR3 is CASSRASSYNEQFF. The CDR3, as DNA: TGTGCCAGTAGCCGGGCAAGCTCCTACAATGAGCAGTTCTTC. The chain uses TRBV19 and TRBJ2-1, with D hard to call. The germline gives CDR1 LNHDA, CDR2 SQIVND (reference sequence). The CDR3 is 14 amino acids. V shed 6 bases and J shed 0 bases, with 9 bases lying between them.

The V gene is TRBV6-5, the J gene TRBJ2-2; 11 nucleotides line up with TRBD1. Trimming at V came to 5 bases and at J to 5 bases, leaving 4 bases not matched to a gene. From germline, CDR1 is MNHEY and CDR2 SVGAGI. The CDR3 spans 15 residues. This chain's CDR3 is CASSRTGGMTGELFF. CDR3 DNA: TGTGCCAGCAGTCGGACAGGGGGCATGACCGGGGAGCTGTTTTTT.

This clone was recorded only once. The chain combines TRBV9 with TRBJ2-1; TRBD2 aligns across 9 bases. This CDR3 contains 16 residues. The germline V gene encodes CDR1 SGDLS and CDR2 YYNGEE. Germline trimming cut 0 bases from V and 8 bases from J; bases unmatched to any gene: 9. The CDR3 nucleotides read TGTGCCAGCAGCGTAGACCCTAGCGGGGTGTTCGATGAGCAGTTCTTC. This gives the protein CASSVDPSGVFDEQFF.

This chain links TRBV27 with TRBJ2-2; D remains ambiguous. V lost 2 bases and J 1 base, leaving 5 bases between the germline ends. CDR1 and CDR2 from the germline V gene are MNHEY and SMNVEV (reference sequence). The CDR3 extends over 14 amino acids. The CDR3 region has the DNA TGTGCCAGCAGTTTAACAGTGAACACCGGGGAGCTGTTTTTT. Amino acid sequence: CASSLTVNTGELFF.

This sequence joins TRBV9 and TRBJ2-3, with D maybe TRBD1 (5 bases). Germline CDR1 SGDLS, CDR2 YYNGEE. Trimming stripped 0 bases from V and 2 bases from J, with 10 bases between. This CDR3 is built from 15 residues. The CDR3 is CASSVEGNPTDTQYF. The CDR3 DNA reads TGTGCCAGCAGCGTAGAGGGGAACCCCACAGATACGCAGTATTTT. Together with reference TRBV9 and TRBJ2-3, the CDR3 gives the full variable domain: DSGVTQTPKHLITATGQRVTLRCSPRSGDLSVYWYQQSLDQGLQFLIQYYNGEERAKGNILERFSAQQFPDLHSELNLSSLELGDSALYFCASSVEGNPTDTQYFGPGTRLTVL.

J is TRBJ1-1 and V is TRBV7-8; possibly TRBD1 for D (5 bases). The CDR3 length is 13 residues. Germline assignment: CDR1 SGHVS and CDR2 FQNEAQ. With 4 bases removed from V and 6 bases from J, the gap between germline ends came to 12 bases. The CDR3 sequence: CASSSFGTAEAFF. CDR3 sequence (DNA): TGTGCCAGCAGCTCGTTCGGGACGGCTGAAGCTTTCTTT.